This T cell receptor (beta chain) stems from a study of shared clonotypes between healthy human individuals. Remarks on this clone: Its antigen is unknown.

The CDR3 totals 13 residues. V lost 5 bases and J 0 bases, leaving 8 bases between the germline ends. Germline V gene lookup returns CDR1 SGHNT and CDR2 YENEEA. CD45RO-negative CD8 cells positively selected for CCR7 made up the naive population, which excluded terminally differentiated effector memory CD45RA+ cells. Sequenced by immunoSEQ multiplex PCR; TCRdb stores in-frame clones only, minus some. The table includes about 2,100,000 clones, roughly 91% detected once. Findings and caveats of the study: Sequencing depth was expected to affect clonotype sharing among donors. Only blood was sampled; tissue repertoires likely differ.

The V call is TRBV11-3, the J call TRBJ2-7; no clear D gene. This sequence was found in a man aged 18 to 29 in good health. Some clones in this sample may be carry-over from other donors' samples. The material sequenced was naive CD8+ T cells from PBMCs. The CDR3 reads CASSHQSSYEQYF. The CDR3 DNA follows: TGTGCCAGCAGCCACCAAAGCTCCTACGAGCAGTACTTC.